The rows below give T cell receptor beta chains drawn from one sample of a study of T cells expressing NK-cell markers. TCRdb reprocessed the 5' RACE reads, with one entry per CDR3 protein and no DNA. This repertoire includes hundreds of thousands of distinct CDR3 sequences. The sequenced material came from blood T cells: a sorted CD56 or NKG2C T cell subset, CD4+ or CD8+ T cells, or bulk PBMC T cells (not recorded which). These receptors all come from a woman between 18 and 70 years old in good health. Each CDR3 is given with its conserved first and last residue. The order of the fields is V gene, J gene, CDR3 protein.

V gene: TRBV20-1; J gene: TRBJ1-1; CDR3 protein: CSARDSFHTEAFF
V gene: TRBV4-3; J gene: TRBJ2-5; CDR3 protein: CASSQDWGGGAETQYF
V gene: TRBV27; J gene: TRBJ1-1; CDR3 protein: CASSLAGMRFEAFF
V gene: TRBV28; J gene: TRBJ1-2; CDR3 protein: CASSTLGRGYGYTF
V gene: TRBV29-1; J gene: TRBJ2-1; CDR3 protein: CSVSGHSSYNEQFF
V gene: TRBV5-5; J gene: TRBJ2-1; CDR3 protein: CASSLDYPSSYNEQFF
V gene: TRBV6-5; J gene: TRBJ2-7; CDR3 protein: CASSYSSSGEQYF
V gene: TRBV20-1; J gene: TRBJ1-1; CDR3 protein: CSARLPLVREGTEAFF
V gene: TRBV13; J gene: TRBJ1-1; CDR3 protein: CASSLEYAFPFF
V gene: TRBV9; J gene: TRBJ2-1; CDR3 protein: CASSEASGGFYNEQFF
V gene: TRBV5-4; J gene: TRBJ1-6; CDR3 protein: CASSLAGLGAYNSPLHF
V gene: TRBV7-6; J gene: TRBJ2-5; CDR3 protein: CASSLKLGGAGRTQYF
V gene: TRBV29-1; J gene: TRBJ2-3; CDR3 protein: CSVVSGKDTQYF
V gene: TRBV6-2/TRBV6-3; J gene: TRBJ2-7; CDR3 protein: CASRGLAGGLYEQYF
V gene: TRBV28; J gene: TRBJ2-5; CDR3 protein: CASSSPRLAVQETQYF